A single sample is the source of the 19 T cell receptor beta chains below, sequenced in a study of cytomegalovirus exposure and HLA in healthy donors. In the PCR, 60 Vbeta and 13 Jbeta primers were used. Produced via immunoSEQ multiplex PCR; TCRdb's table is partial and in-frame only. The sample carries around 110,000 clones, around 70% recorded once. The specimen sequenced was PBMCs. The receptors come from a woman aged 18 to 35 in good health and CMV-seronegative.

This chain connects TRBV5-1 to TRBJ2-7; a possible D gene is TRBD2 (6 bases). V was cut by 4 bases and J by 3 bases, with 17 bases left in between. CDR3 size: 15 residues. Germline V gene lookup returns CDR1 SGHRS and CDR2 YFSETQ. This CDR3 reads CASSRRGGHNYEQYF. The CDR3, as DNA: TGCGCCAGCAGCCGCCGCGGAGGGCATAACTACGAGCAGTACTTC.

The chain combines TRBV28 with TRBJ1-2; 8 bases match TRBD1. Germline V lookup: CDR1 MDHEN, CDR2 SYDVKM. There are 13 residues in the CDR3. The trim removed 5 bases at V and 2 bases at J, leaving 1 base unmatched. CDR3: CASSRTGNYGYTF. Here the CDR3 DNA reads TGTGCCAGCAGTCGGACAGGGAACTATGGCTACACCTTC.

The chain employs TRBV19 and TRBJ1-6; D gene uncertain. V was cut by 4 bases and J by 3 bases, with 7 bases left in between. The CDR3 is 14 residues long. Germline assignment: CDR1 LNHDA and CDR2 SQIVND (reference sequence). The CDR3 DNA sequence: TGTGCCAGTAGTACCGACAACTATAATTCACCCCTCCACTTT. Encoded protein: CASSTDNYNSPLHF. Looking up the rest from reference TRBV19 and TRBJ1-6 gives the full variable domain: DGGITQSPKYLFRKEGQNVTLSCEQNLNHDAMYWYRQDPGQGLRLIYYSQIVNDFQKGDIAEGYSVSREKKESFPLTVTSAQKNPTAFYLCASSTDNYNSPLHFGNGTRLTVT.

The chain is built from TRBV5-1 and TRBJ2-5; the match to TRBD2 covers 7 bases. CDR3 length: 15 amino acids. Unmatched junction bases numbered 11, after V lost 2 bases and J lost 7 bases. Germline CDR1 and CDR2: SGHRS and YFSETQ. For the CDR3, the DNA is TGCGCCAGCAGCTTAGGCGGGGAGGGGATCGGGACCCAGTACTTC. The encoded protein is CASSLGGEGIGTQYF.

In this sample, this clone turned up once. The V call is TRBV7-8, the J call TRBJ2-6; 10 nucleotides align to TRBD1. CDR3 length equals 22 residues. The ends lost 5 bases at V and 0 bases at J; junction bases unmatched: 19. Germline V gene sequence: CDR1 SGHVS, CDR2 FQNEAQ. The DNA of the CDR3 is TGTGCCAGCAGCCTCGCCCGGGACAGGGGATCCACCGCGGACTCTGGGGCCAACGTCCTGACTTTC. Its translation: CASSLARDRGSTADSGANVLTF.

The chain joins TRBV6-1 to TRBJ1-1; possible D gene TRBD1, 5 bases. The CDR3 length is 13 residues. Between the trimmed V and J ends, which lost 2 bases and 5 bases, there was a span of 9 bases. Germline CDR1 is MNHNS and CDR2 is SASEGT. CDR3 residues: CASSERRDTEAFF. CDR3 DNA: TGTGCCAGCAGTGAACGCAGGGATACTGAAGCTTTCTTT.

Only a few counts were recorded for this clone. This chain joins TRBV5-6 and TRBJ1-4; 9 bases fit TRBD1. The CDR3 covers 16 residues. With V trimmed by 3 bases and J by 3 bases, 6 bases remained unmatched. Germline CDR1 reads SGHDT; CDR2 reads YYEEEE. CDR3 in amino acids: CASSWGTGRANEKLFF. For the CDR3, the DNA is TGTGCCAGCAGCTGGGGGACAGGGCGGGCTAATGAAAAACTGTTTTTT.

The chain links TRBV19 to TRBJ1-1; D unresolved. Deletions cut 0 bases from V and 7 bases from J, with 12 bases between. This CDR3 region has 14 residues. Germline V lookup: CDR1 LNHDA, CDR2 SQIVND (reference sequence). CDR3 protein: CASSIDRVSDEAFF. In DNA, the CDR3 is TGTGCCAGTAGTATAGATCGTGTGTCAGATGAAGCTTTCTTT.

This clone was found once. The V call is TRBV20-1, the J call TRBJ1-4; no reliable D call. Trimming took 7 bases from V and 8 from J, leaving 11 bases between them. The length of the CDR3 is 11 residues. Germline CDR1 and CDR2: DFQATT and SNEGSKA (reference sequence). CDR3 sequence (DNA): TGCAGTGGGGTCCGCAGGGAAAAACTGTTTTTT. It codes for CSGVRREKLFF.

The J gene is TRBJ2-3, the V gene TRBV2; the D gene is possibly TRBD2 (6 bases). V was pared by 7 bases and J by 2 bases, with 13 bases between. This CDR3 contains 14 residues. Germline CDR1 SNHLY, CDR2 FYNNEI. The CDR3 spells CASITRGYTDTQYF. The CDR3 bases are TGTGCCAGCATTACTCGGGGGTACACAGATACGCAGTATTTT.

The chain couples TRBV28 to TRBJ1-1, with D possibly being TRBD1 (6 bases). V was trimmed by 3 bases and J by 6 bases, leaving 14 bases between them. Per germline, CDR1 MDHEN and CDR2 SYDVKM. This CDR3 has 14 residues. The CDR3 sequence is CASSLAGAVAEAFF. The CDR3 DNA reads TGTGCCAGCAGTTTGGCAGGGGCCGTCGCTGAAGCTTTCTTT.

This chain connects TRBV28 to TRBJ1-2; TRBD1 might be the D (5 bases). V shed 2 bases and J shed 8 bases, with 12 bases lying between them. Germline V gives CDR1 MDHEN, CDR2 SYDVKM. The CDR3 extends over 13 amino acids. The chain's CDR3 is CASSLGALNGYTF. The CDR3 DNA reads as TGTGCCAGCAGTTTAGGGGCCTTAAACGGCTACACCTTC.

The chain employs TRBV2 and TRBJ2-2, with 9 nucleotides matching TRBD1. Looked up from germline, CDR1 is SNHLY and CDR2 is FYNNEI. Trimming removed 6 bases from V and 6 bases from J; junction bases left unmatched: 8. The CDR3 totals 15 residues. CDR3 sequence reads: CASRSGTGMPGELFF. The CDR3 DNA reads TGTGCCAGCAGATCCGGGACAGGGATGCCCGGGGAGCTGTTTTTT.

The chain links TRBV6-5 to TRBJ1-4; 10 positions agree with TRBD1. The CDR3 consists of 16 residues. V lost 2 bases to trimming and J lost 6 bases; unmatched junction nucleotides: 6. CDR1 is MNHEY and CDR2 is SVGAGI in the germline V gene. The CDR3 protein is CASSYGTGALHEKLFF. The DNA of the CDR3 is TGTGCCAGCAGTTACGGGACAGGGGCGCTCCATGAAAAACTGTTTTTT.

V and J are TRBV15 and TRBJ1-1; D might be TRBD1 (6 bases). The CDR3 covers 16 residues. Trimming pared 0 bases from V and 1 base from J, leaving 12 bases between. Germline V gene data show CDR1 as LNHNV and CDR2 as YYDKDF (reference sequence). CDR3 DNA sequence: TGTGCCACCAGCAGAGATATCGGGGGGGCGAACACTGAAGCTTTCTTT. Protein: CATSRDIGGANTEAFF.

V and J are TRBV5-4 and TRBJ1-2, with 7 bases matching TRBD1. Trimming removed 2 bases from V and 5 bases from J; junction bases left unmatched: 6. The CDR3 contains 14 residues. Germline V gives CDR1 SGHNT, CDR2 YYREEE (reference sequence). The DNA of the CDR3 is TGTGCCAGCAGCTTTAATGGACAGGTGTATGGCTACACCTTC. This gives the protein CASSFNGQVYGYTF. The full variable domain, with the rest looked up from reference TRBV5-4 and TRBJ1-2, is ETGVTQSPTHLIKTRGQQVTLRCSSQSGHNTVSWYQQALGQGPQFIFQYYREEENGRGNFPPRFSGLQFPNYSSELNVNALELDDSALYLCASSFNGQVYGYTFGSGTRLTVV.

CDR3 sequence (DNA): TGTGCCTGGAGCCCTGGGGACACCCCTAGCAATCAGCCCCAGCATTTT. Its protein is CAWSPGDTPSNQPQHF. The J gene is TRBJ1-5, the V gene TRBV30; D is perhaps TRBD1 (6 bases). The CDR3 extends over 16 amino acids. Between the trimmed V and J ends, which lost 3 bases and 0 bases, there was a span of 15 bases. Germline lookup yields CDR1 GTSNPN and CDR2 SVGIG (reference sequence).

The genes are TRBV6-1 and TRBJ1-5, with TRBD1 as a possible D gene (6 bases). CDR1 is MNHNS, CDR2 SASEGT, per germline. The CDR3 covers 18 residues. V was trimmed by 2 bases and J by 3 bases, leaving 20 bases between them. CDR3 sequence: CASSEYVGGAGINQPQHF. The CDR3, as DNA: TGTGCCAGCAGTGAATATGTGGGGGGGGCAGGGATCAATCAGCCCCAGCATTTT.

The chain uses TRBV11-3 and TRBJ1-2; D is unresolved. The V and J ends lost 5 bases and 5 bases respectively, with 12 bases between them. Germline CDR1 SGHNT, CDR2 YENEEA. There are 13 residues in the CDR3. CDR3 sequence reads: CASSLPSGYGYTF. The CDR3 nucleotides are TGTGCCAGCAGCCTACCCTCCGGGTATGGCTACACCTTC.